This passage covers 24 T cell receptor beta chains from one sample sequenced in a study of shared clonotypes between healthy human individuals. The protocol was immunoSEQ multiplex PCR, while the TCRdb copy is restricted to in-frame clones and leaves out a portion. Of 2 million to 2.5 million clones in the sample, 80% to 95% are singletons; the top ten hold 0.3% to 0.45%. The sequenced material came from naive CD4+ T cells from PBMCs. Subset indicated: CD45RA+ positively selected. Receptor source: a man younger than 35 in good health. Some clones in this sample may be carry-over from other donors' samples.

The CDR3 bases are TGTGCCAGTAGTATAGTTGGCGGGAGCATCAGCGAGCAGTACTTC. It codes for CASSIVGGSISEQYF. The chain combines TRBV19 with TRBJ2-7; TRBD2 matches at 7 bases. The CDR3 is made up of 15 amino acids. Germline-derived CDR1 and CDR2 are LNHDA and SQIVND (reference sequence). V dropped 1 base and J dropped 6; count of bases not matched to a gene: 9.

The chain has TRBV30 and TRBJ2-2; the D is unclear. Trimming took off 0 bases at V and 6 bases at J, with 8 bases between the two ends. The CDR3 contains 13 residues. The germline CDR1 and CDR2 sequences are GTSNPN and SVGIG (reference sequence). The CDR3 DNA sequence: TGTGCCTGGAGTGTACAGTCAGCCGGGGAGCTGTTTTTT. It encodes CAWSVQSAGELFF.

V and J are TRBV9 and TRBJ2-3, with no clear D. The length of the CDR3 is 15 residues. The V gene's germline CDR1 is SGDLS and CDR2 YYNGEE. Between the trimmed V and J ends, which lost 4 bases and 0 bases, there was a span of 12 bases. CDR3 sequence: CASSSYPQSTDTQYF. The CDR3 DNA reads as TGTGCCAGCAGCAGCTATCCCCAGAGCACAGATACGCAGTATTTT.

V and J are TRBV7-9 and TRBJ2-2, with D uncertain. Trimming pared 5 bases from V and 4 bases from J, leaving 14 bases between. The length of the CDR3 is 15 residues. The germline gives CDR1 SEHNR, CDR2 FQNEAQ (reference sequence). CDR3 in DNA: TGTGCCAGCAGCCCAGGAAATCCTAGCACCGGGGAGCTGTTTTTT. Amino acid sequence: CASSPGNPSTGELFF.

The J gene is TRBJ1-1, the V gene TRBV7-3; perhaps TRBD1 as D (5 bases). Per germline, CDR1 SGHTA and CDR2 FQGTGA. Trimming stripped 5 bases from V and 5 bases from J, with 15 bases between. There are 14 residues in the CDR3. Here the CDR3 DNA reads TGTGCCAGCAGCCCTTGGGGGGGTCAGACTGAAGCTTTCTTT. Residues: CASSPWGGQTEAFF.

To note about this clone: Other DNA sequences from this sample encode an identical CDR3 as well. The chain carries TRBV5-1 and TRBJ1-2; D possibly corresponds to TRBD1 (5 bases). V was pared by 2 bases and J by 4 bases, with 6 bases between. The germline V gene has CDR1 SGHRS and CDR2 YFSETQ. CDR3 size: 12 residues. The CDR3 here is CASSLTGYGYTF. The CDR3 DNA sequence: TGCGCCAGCAGCTTAACAGGCTATGGCTACACCTTC.

This clone appeared once. The rearrangement joins TRBV4-1 to TRBJ1-2; 9 bases match TRBD1. The CDR3 runs to 15 residues. Germline-derived CDR1 and CDR2 are MGHRA and YSYEKL. J was trimmed by 7 bases and V by 7 bases; bases with no gene match: 13. The CDR3 nucleotides are TGCGCCAGCACCGACGGAAGGGACAGGGTTCTTGGCTACACCTTC. The encoded protein is CASTDGRDRVLGYTF.

The chain links TRBV5-1 to TRBJ2-1, with 7 bases matching TRBD2. Germline values: CDR1 SGHRS, CDR2 YFSETQ. CDR3 length: 15 residues. V shed 2 bases, J shed 4 bases, and the junction held 6 bases outside the gene matches. CDR3 bases: TGCGCCAGCAGCTTAGATGGGACTACTTACAATGAGCAGTTCTTC. This translates into CASSLDGTTYNEQFF.

The genes are TRBV10-3 and TRBJ1-2; 7 bases match TRBD1. CDR3 length: 14 amino acids. J lost 8 bases, V lost 4 bases, and 10 bases had no gene match. Germline lookup yields CDR1 ENHRY and CDR2 SYGVKD. For the CDR3, the DNA is TGTGCCATCAGTGCATCAGAGGGACAGAAGGGCTACACCTTC. It is translated as CAISASEGQKGYTF.

The chain employs TRBV7-2 and TRBJ2-7, with a tentative D call TRBD1 (5 bases). The CDR3 totals 13 residues. Germline V gene data show CDR1 as SGHTA and CDR2 as FQGNSA. V shed 5 bases and J shed 6 bases, with 14 bases lying between them. The CDR3 sequence: CASSLARAFEQYF. DNA of the CDR3: TGTGCCAGCAGCCTGGCCAGGGCCTTCGAGCAGTACTTC. The whole variable domain, remainder taken from reference TRBV7-2 and TRBJ2-7, is GAGVSQSPSNKVTEKGKDVELRCDPISGHTALYWYRQSLGQGLEFLIYFQGNSAPDKSGLPSDRFSAERTGGSVSTLTIQRTQQEDSAVYLCASSLARAFEQYFGPGTRLTVT.

This chain links TRBV4-1 with TRBJ1-4; a possible D gene is TRBD1 (5 bases). Germline V gene sequence: CDR1 MGHRA, CDR2 YSYEKL. CDR3 length: 16 amino acids. Deletions cut 1 base from V and 7 bases from J, with 16 bases between. CDR3 in amino acids: CASSQAALGAGEKLFF. CDR3 DNA sequence: TGCGCCAGCAGCCAAGCGGCCCTCGGGGCAGGTGAAAAACTGTTTTTT.

This clone has a single count. The rearrangement links TRBV5-1 to TRBJ2-7; D perhaps matches TRBD1 (5 bases). V lost 4 bases to trimming and J lost 5 bases, with 10 bases between them. The CDR3 contains 12 residues. Germline V CDR1 and CDR2: SGHRS, YFSETQ. CDR3 protein: CASSKGQDEQYF. CDR3 DNA sequence: TGCGCCAGCAGCAAGGGGCAGGACGAGCAGTACTTC.

V is TRBV30 and J is TRBJ1-2, with no clear D. Trimming cost V 5 bases and J 3 bases, with 16 bases left between them. Germline V gene lookup returns CDR1 GTSNPN and CDR2 SVGIG (reference sequence). The CDR3 is 14 residues long. The CDR3 is CAWGRQFGDYGYTF. The CDR3 DNA reads TGTGCCTGGGGGAGACAATTCGGAGACTATGGCTACACCTTC.

The chain links TRBV6-1 to TRBJ2-5; tentative D call: TRBD2 (6 bases). Germline CDR1 and CDR2: MNHNS and SASEGT. The CDR3 has 13 amino acids. V lost 7 bases to trimming and J lost 3 bases, with 12 bases between them. This chain's CDR3 is CASTRWGEETQYF. CDR3 DNA: TGTGCCAGCACCCGTTGGGGGGAAGAGACCCAGTACTTC.

The chain has TRBV6-5 and TRBJ2-5, with unresolved D. Germline CDR1 and CDR2: MNHEY and SVGAGI. The CDR3 is 14 residues long. V was shortened by 0 bases and J by 7 bases, with 12 bases between the two germline ends. CDR3 coding DNA: TGTGCCAGCAGTTACTCCCCGCAGGCCTTGACCCAGTACTTC. Its protein product is CASSYSPQALTQYF.

V gene TRBV9 combines with J gene TRBJ2-2; D call uncertain. CDR3 length: 14 amino acids. Germline V gene lookup returns CDR1 SGDLS and CDR2 YYNGEE. Trimming shortened V by 0 bases and J by 5 bases, and 8 bases separated the two germline ends. CDR3 bases: TGTGCCAGCAGCGTAGGGGGTAGGACCGGGGAGCTGTTTTTT. As protein: CASSVGGRTGELFF.

With regard to this clone: Other DNA sequences in this specimen translate into the identical CDR3. This chain's CDR3 is CATSRVGVGGYTF. Written as DNA, the CDR3 is TGTGCCACCAGCAGAGTAGGGGTTGGGGGCTACACCTTC. This rearrangement joins TRBV15 to TRBJ1-2; possible D gene TRBD1, 5 bases. Per germline, CDR1 LNHNV and CDR2 YYDKDF (reference sequence). The CDR3 consists of 13 residues. The ends were cut back, 1 base at V and 8 bases at J, with 11 bases in the middle.

This chain joins TRBV19 and TRBJ1-1; D not certain. The CDR3 is 14 residues long. Per the germline V gene, CDR1 is LNHDA and CDR2 is SQIVND (reference sequence). V lost 7 bases and J lost 0, with 12 bases in between. The CDR3 sequence is CASNKNSMNTEAFF. CDR3 in DNA: TGTGCCAGTAACAAAAACTCGATGAACACTGAAGCTTTCTTT. Using reference TRBV19 and TRBJ1-1 for the parts outside the CDR3, the full variable domain is DGGITQSPKYLFRKEGQNVTLSCEQNLNHDAMYWYRQDPGQGLRLIYYSQIVNDFQKGDIAEGYSVSREKKESFPLTVTSAQKNPTAFYLCASNKNSMNTEAFFGQGTRLTVV.

The chain is built from TRBV7-8 and TRBJ1-2; 7 nucleotides line up with TRBD1. The V segment lost 5 bases and the J segment 1 base; nucleotides outside the gene matches: 4. Germline V gene sequence: CDR1 SGHVS, CDR2 FQNEAQ. CDR3 length: 14 amino acids. CDR3 sequence (DNA): TGTGCCAGCAGCGGGACAGCGAATAACTATGGCTACACCTTC. This translates into CASSGTANNYGYTF. Based on the CDR3 plus reference TRBV7-8 and TRBJ1-2, the full variable domain is GAGVSQSPRYKVAKRGQDVALRCDPISGHVSLFWYQQALGQGPEFLTYFQNEAQLDKSGLPSDRFFAERPEGSVSTLKIQRTQQEDSAVYLCASSGTANNYGYTFGSGTRLTVV.

The rearrangement joins TRBV5-1 to TRBJ2-1; TRBD1 agrees at 9 bases. This CDR3 has 16 amino acids. Trimming removed 4 bases from V and 1 base from J; junction bases left unmatched: 6. CDR1 SGHRS and CDR2 YFSETQ come from the germline V gene. CDR3 protein: CASSPTGTGSYNEQFF. The CDR3 DNA sequence: TGCGCCAGCAGCCCTACGGGGACAGGGTCCTACAATGAGCAGTTCTTC.

Remarks on this clone: Within the sample, other DNA sequences also encode this same CDR3. V usage is TRBV2 and J usage is TRBJ1-1; D possibly corresponds to TRBD1 (6 bases). Germline V gene sequence: CDR1 SNHLY, CDR2 FYNNEI. The CDR3 is 13 residues long. V was shortened by 8 bases and J by 0 bases, with 10 bases between the two germline ends. The DNA of the CDR3 is TGTGCCAGCCTCGGGGGCTTGAACACTGAAGCTTTCTTT. Protein: CASLGGLNTEAFF.

The table lists this clone with a few counts. The sample holds other DNA sequences that translate to the same CDR3. The chain is built from TRBV27 and TRBJ2-1; 11 bases align to TRBD2. V dropped 5 bases and J dropped 3; count of bases not matched to a gene: 3. This CDR3 is 15 amino acids long. The germline V gene has CDR1 MNHEY and CDR2 SMNVEV (reference sequence). As DNA, the CDR3 is TGTGCCAGCAGTCCGGGACTAGCGGTCTACAATGAGCAGTTCTTC. This codes for CASSPGLAVYNEQFF.

The chain couples TRBV13 to TRBJ2-7, with D perhaps matching TRBD1 or TRBD2 (5 bases each). V was cut by 2 bases and J by 2 bases, with 10 bases left in between. Per germline, CDR1 PRHDT and CDR2 FYEKMQ (reference sequence). The CDR3 has 14 amino acids. CDR3 sequence: CASSLTGTAYEQYF. CDR3 DNA sequence: TGTGCCAGCAGCTTAACCGGGACCGCCTACGAGCAGTACTTC.

This clone has only one observation. This specimen includes other DNA sequences encoding the same CDR3. This chain links TRBV18 with TRBJ2-2; 9 positions agree with TRBD1. CDR3 size: 16 residues. Losses at the gene ends were 0 bases for V and 4 bases for J; bases not matched to a gene: 3. Germline assignment: CDR1 KGHSH and CDR2 LQKENI. The CDR3 sequence is CASSPPGQGGTGELFF. CDR3 sequence (DNA): TGTGCCAGCTCACCACCGGGACAGGGTGGCACCGGGGAGCTGTTTTTT. The full variable domain, rest sourced from reference TRBV18 and TRBJ2-2, is NAGVMQNPRHLVRRRGQEARLRCSPMKGHSHVYWYRQLPEEGLKFMVYLQKENIIDESGMPKERFSAEFPKEGPSILRIQQVVRGDSAAYFCASSPPGQGGTGELFFGEGSRLTVL.